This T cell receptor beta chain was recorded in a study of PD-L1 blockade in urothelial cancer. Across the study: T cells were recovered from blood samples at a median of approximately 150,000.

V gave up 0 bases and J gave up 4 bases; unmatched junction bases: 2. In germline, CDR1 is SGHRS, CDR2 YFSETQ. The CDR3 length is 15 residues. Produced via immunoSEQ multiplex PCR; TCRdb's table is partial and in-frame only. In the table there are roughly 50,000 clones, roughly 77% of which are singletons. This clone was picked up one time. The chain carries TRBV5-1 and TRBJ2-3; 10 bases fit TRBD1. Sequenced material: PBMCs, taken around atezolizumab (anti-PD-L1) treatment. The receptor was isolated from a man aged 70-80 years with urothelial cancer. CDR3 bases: TGCGCCAGCAGCTTGGGACAGGGGGCGTCAGATACGCAGTATTTT. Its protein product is CASSLGQGASDTQYF.